This is a list of T cell receptor beta chains from one sample in a study of shared clonotypes between healthy human individuals. Some clones are missing from TCRdb's copy, which holds only in-frame ones; the method was immunoSEQ multiplex PCR. The sample includes under 2,000,000 clones, about 95% seen only once; the top ten take 0.95% to 1.5%. The sequenced sample consisted of naive CD8+ T cells sorted from blood. The receptors shown here come from a man aged 18-30 years in good health. The conserved cysteine and the conserved F or W are not part of the CDR3 here.

j_call,cdr3_length,v_call,cdr3_aa
TRBJ2-4,8,TRBV27,ASGRDIQY
TRBJ1-2,11,TRBV4-1,ASSIRGGDGYT
TRBJ2-1,12,TRBV29-1,SVEEGVVYNEQF
TRBJ2-4,13,TRBV2,ASNGQELAKNIQY
TRBJ2-5,14,TRBV21-1,ASSKAHRGRGETQY
TRBJ2-7,14,TRBV7-9,ASSPRMTGGSGEQY
TRBJ2-3,14,TRBV4-3,ASSQLTGVSTDTQY
TRBJ2-2,16,TRBV28,ASSLSGTGTANTGELF
TRBJ2-2,14,TRBV28,ASSERGLGGTGELF
TRBJ2-7,11,TRBV2,ASKEGRAYEQY
TRBJ2-1,15,TRBV11-3,ASSPGLAGTTYNEQF
TRBJ1-2,12,TRBV14,ASSPQGAGDGYT
TRBJ2-1,13,TRBV7-9,ASSYTSGGPGPHF
TRBJ2-5,15,TRBV7-8,ASSPGLAGDTQETQY
TRBJ1-2,13,TRBV9,ASSVEQGPHYGYT
TRBJ2-3,16,TRBV9,ASSVRLAEARSTDTQY
TRBJ1-2,12,TRBV7-9,ASSDAGTEDGYT
TRBJ1-2,12,TRBV2,ASSVGREDYGYT
TRBJ2-1,12,TRBV7-2,ASSLDYPYNEQF
TRBJ2-7,13,TRBV9,ASSAYRDSPYEQY
TRBJ2-7,12,TRBV5-6,ASSLIGYTGEQY
TRBJ1-1,13,TRBV2,ASSAGTYMNTEAF
TRBJ2-7,13,TRBV5-6,ASSSAGSGWYEQY
TRBJ1-5,13,TRBV19,ASSATGFSNQPQH
TRBJ2-7,12,TRBV7-3,ASSARWDGAEQY
TRBJ2-7,12,TRBV19,ASSLRTGSYEQY
TRBJ2-3,15,TRBV5-4,ASSLAASGPSTDTQY
TRBJ2-2,13,TRBV7-9,ASSPGQPRTGELF
TRBJ2-5,11,TRBV25-1,ASSEWGAETQY
TRBJ2-1,17,TRBV7-9,ASSEAPGQGSVHYNEQF
TRBJ2-1,16,TRBV11-2,ASSLEGQGLAGGNEQF
TRBJ2-2,15,TRBV6-1,ASSAGFRLADTGELF
TRBJ2-2,12,TRBV10-2,ASGTGPNTGELF
TRBJ2-7,15,TRBV5-5,ASSWGTSGSMAYEQY
TRBJ2-5,13,TRBV7-9,ASSLWRELGETQY
TRBJ2-3,14,TRBV7-8,ASSLGREGFTDTQY
TRBJ2-3,11,TRBV7-9,ASTIMEADTQY
TRBJ2-7,11,TRBV27,ASSLGANYEQY
TRBJ2-7,11,TRBV7-9,ASSSTDSYEQY
TRBJ2-7,14,TRBV11-2,ASSLSPPSSNYEQY
TRBJ2-1,17,TRBV4-3,ASSPGVGTSGRPENEQF